This TCR beta chain stems from a study of shared clonotypes between healthy human individuals. Study as a whole: Each donor had three CD4 naive, three CD4 memory, two CD8 naive and one CD8 memory plate. Broader study findings: Around 5% was the fraction of naive CD4 clonotypes found shared across a few donors.

About this clone: Its specificity is unknown.

Genomic DNA of every subset was divided equally among multiple immunoSEQ plates. Sequenced by immunoSEQ multiplex PCR; TCRdb stores in-frame clones only, minus some. Among about 2 million clones listed, about 95% were seen once. The receptor was derived from a man aged 18 to 35 in good health. The specimen sequenced was naive CD4+ T cells sorted from blood. Sample subset: CD45RA+ positively selected.

The CDR3 here is CASSLVLSQETQYF. CDR3 DNA sequence: TGTGCCAGCAGCTTAGTTCTCTCCCAAGAGACCCAGTACTTC. The chain links TRBV7-2 to TRBJ2-5; D not resolved. CDR1 and CDR2 from the germline V gene are SGHTA and FQGNSA. CDR3 size: 14 residues. The V and J ends lost 1 base and 1 base respectively, with 7 bases between them. The complete variable domain, with remaining parts taken from reference TRBV7-2 and TRBJ2-5, reads GAGVSQSPSNKVTEKGKDVELRCDPISGHTALYWYRQSLGQGLEFLIYFQGNSAPDKSGLPSDRFSAERTGGSVSTLTIQRTQQEDSAVYLCASSLVLSQETQYFGPGTRLLVL.